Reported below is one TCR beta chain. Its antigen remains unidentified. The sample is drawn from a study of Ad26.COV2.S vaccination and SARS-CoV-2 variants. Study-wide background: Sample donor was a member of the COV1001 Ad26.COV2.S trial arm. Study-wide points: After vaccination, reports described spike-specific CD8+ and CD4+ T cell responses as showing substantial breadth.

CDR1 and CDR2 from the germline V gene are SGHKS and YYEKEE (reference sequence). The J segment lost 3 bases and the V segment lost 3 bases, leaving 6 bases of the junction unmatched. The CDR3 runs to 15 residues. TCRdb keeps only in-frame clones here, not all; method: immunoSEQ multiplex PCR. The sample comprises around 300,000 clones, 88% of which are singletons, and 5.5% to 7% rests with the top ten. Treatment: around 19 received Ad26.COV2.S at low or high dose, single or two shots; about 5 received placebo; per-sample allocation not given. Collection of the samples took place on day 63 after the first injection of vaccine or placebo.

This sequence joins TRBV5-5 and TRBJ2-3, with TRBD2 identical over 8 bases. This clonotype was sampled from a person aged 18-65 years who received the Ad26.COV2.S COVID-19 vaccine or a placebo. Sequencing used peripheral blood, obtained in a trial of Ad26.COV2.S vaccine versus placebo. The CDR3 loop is CASSSSGLGTDTQYF. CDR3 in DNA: TGTGCCAGCAGCTCCTCGGGACTAGGAACAGATACGCAGTATTTT.